This is a list of T cell receptor beta chains from one sample in a study of PD-L1 blockade in urothelial cancer. The protocol was immunoSEQ multiplex PCR, while the TCRdb copy is restricted to in-frame clones and leaves out a portion. The sample lists approximately 80,000 clones, roughly 87% occurring once. Sequences were derived from PBMCs, sampled around atezolizumab (anti-PD-L1) treatment. These TCRs come from a man between 65 and 79 years old with urothelial cancer. Each CDR3 is given with its conserved first and last residue. A D gene is named only where the DNA matches it firmly. Size tells how often a clone was seen (once, few, many) or the class of an expanded clone, and some rows leave it out.

abundance: .; d_gene: TRBD1; j_gene: TRBJ1-2; v_gene: TRBV7-6; CDR3nt: TGTGCCAGCAGCTTAGAAGGACAGGGACTTGGAGGCTACACCTTC; CDR3aa: CASSLEGQGLGGYTF
abundance: .; d_gene: .; j_gene: TRBJ1-1; v_gene: TRBV25-1; CDR3nt: TGTGCCAGCCTCGGGCAGGGGACTATGAACACTGAAGCTTTCTTT; CDR3aa: CASLGQGTMNTEAFF
abundance: .; d_gene: .; j_gene: TRBJ1-5; v_gene: TRBV28; CDR3nt: TGTGCCAGCAGAAAAGGGGTTGGCAATCAGCCCCAGCATTTT; CDR3aa: CASRKGVGNQPQHF
abundance: .; d_gene: .; j_gene: TRBJ2-5; v_gene: TRBV18; CDR3nt: TGTGCCAGCTCACGGGGCTATTCAGGGGAACAAGAGACCCAGTACTTC; CDR3aa: CASSRGYSGEQETQYF
abundance: .; d_gene: .; j_gene: TRBJ1-2; v_gene: TRBV6-5; CDR3nt: TGTGCCAGCAGCCGAGAGGGGTCCAGGGGCTATGGCTACACCTTC; CDR3aa: CASSREGSRGYGYTF
abundance: .; d_gene: .; j_gene: TRBJ1-1; v_gene: TRBV6-5; CDR3nt: TGTGCCAGCAGTTACTCGTTGGCGGGGGCTAGCGCGTCTTTCTTT; CDR3aa: CASSYSLAGASASFF
abundance: .; d_gene: TRBD1; j_gene: TRBJ2-7; v_gene: TRBV7-9; CDR3nt: TGTGCCAGCAGCTTCGGGACAGGTCAATACGAGCAGTACTTC; CDR3aa: CASSFGTGQYEQYF
abundance: .; d_gene: .; j_gene: TRBJ2-1; v_gene: TRBV10-3; CDR3nt: TGTGCCATCAGTCCAAACAATGAGCAGTTCTTC; CDR3aa: CAISPNNEQFF
abundance: few; d_gene: .; j_gene: TRBJ2-7; v_gene: TRBV5-6; CDR3nt: TGTGCCAGCAGCTTACGGCGGAAGCAGGGCTACGAGCAGTACTTC; CDR3aa: CASSLRRKQGYEQYF
abundance: .; d_gene: .; j_gene: TRBJ2-3; v_gene: TRBV5-1; CDR3nt: TGCGCCAGCAGCTTGACAGCGGAGGTCTCCACAGATACGCAGTATTTT; CDR3aa: CASSLTAEVSTDTQYF
abundance: once; d_gene: TRBD2; j_gene: TRBJ2-2; v_gene: TRBV5-4; CDR3nt: TGTGCCAGCAGCTTACCGAGCGGGAGCAGCCCCGGGGAGCTGTTTTTT; CDR3aa: CASSLPSGSSPGELFF
abundance: .; d_gene: .; j_gene: TRBJ1-1; v_gene: TRBV2; CDR3nt: TGTGCCAGCCGCCGGGACGGGAGCATGAACACTGAAGCTTTCTTT; CDR3aa: CASRRDGSMNTEAFF
abundance: .; d_gene: .; j_gene: TRBJ2-3; v_gene: TRBV15; CDR3nt: TGTGCCACCAGGAGGGCACAGGGACCAGATACGCAGTATTTT; CDR3aa: CATRRAQGPDTQYF
abundance: .; d_gene: TRBD2; j_gene: TRBJ2-1; v_gene: TRBV10-2; CDR3nt: TGCGCCAGCAGTGAGGAGCGGGGAGCCTACAATGAGCAGTTCTTC; CDR3aa: CASSEERGAYNEQFF
abundance: .; d_gene: .; j_gene: TRBJ1-2; v_gene: TRBV6-6; CDR3nt: TGTGCCAGCGTCCGGAACAGGGATGGGGATGGCTACACCTTC; CDR3aa: CASVRNRDGDGYTF
abundance: once; d_gene: TRBD2; j_gene: TRBJ2-5; v_gene: TRBV4-3; CDR3nt: TGCGCCAGCAGCCAAGATCAGGGACTAGTTACGGAGACCCAGTACTTC; CDR3aa: CASSQDQGLVTETQYF
abundance: once; d_gene: TRBD1; j_gene: TRBJ1-2; v_gene: TRBV5-4; CDR3nt: TGTGCCAGCAGCGAGGACAGGATCTATGGCTACACCTTC; CDR3aa: CASSEDRIYGYTF
abundance: .; d_gene: .; j_gene: TRBJ1-4; v_gene: TRBV6-5; CDR3nt: TGTGCCAGCAGTTACGCGGGGGAATCGAATGAAAAACTGTTTTTT; CDR3aa: CASSYAGESNEKLFF
abundance: once; d_gene: .; j_gene: TRBJ2-6; v_gene: TRBV9; CDR3nt: TGTGCCAGCAGCGTAGGGTGGGCAGGGTGGGTCGATGGGGCCAACGTCCTGACTTTC; CDR3aa: CASSVGWAGWVDGANVLTF
abundance: .; d_gene: TRBD1; j_gene: TRBJ1-4; v_gene: TRBV9; CDR3nt: TGTGCCAGCAGCTCGAGTGCCGGACAGGGCGGTAATGAAAAACTGTTTTTT; CDR3aa: CASSSSAGQGGNEKLFF
abundance: .; d_gene: TRBD1; j_gene: TRBJ1-2; v_gene: TRBV6-5; CDR3nt: TGTGCCAGCAGTTCGACAGGGGGGGGCTATGGCTACACCTTC; CDR3aa: CASSSTGGGYGYTF
abundance: few; d_gene: TRBD2; j_gene: TRBJ2-3; v_gene: TRBV2; CDR3nt: TGTGCCAGCAGAGTTAGCGGGGGGTGGACAGATACGCAGTATTTT; CDR3aa: CASRVSGGWTDTQYF
abundance: few; d_gene: .; j_gene: TRBJ1-2; v_gene: TRBV5-7; CDR3nt: TGTGCCAGCAGTCCCTTCTATGGCTACACCTTC; CDR3aa: CASSPFYGYTF
abundance: .; d_gene: .; j_gene: TRBJ2-7; v_gene: TRBV6-5; CDR3nt: TGTGCCAGCAGTTACTCGATCCATCTGAGGGCTTACTTC; CDR3aa: CASSYSIHLRAYF
abundance: .; d_gene: TRBD2; j_gene: TRBJ2-3; v_gene: TRBV5-6; CDR3nt: TGTGCCAGCAGCTCCTGGGGACTAGCGGGAGGAGTAGATACGCAGTATTTT; CDR3aa: CASSSWGLAGGVDTQYF
abundance: .; d_gene: .; j_gene: TRBJ2-7; v_gene: TRBV6-1; CDR3nt: TGTGCCAGCAGTGAGGGATCAGGGTTTGCCTCCTACGAGCAGTACTTC; CDR3aa: CASSEGSGFASYEQYF
abundance: .; d_gene: TRBD1; j_gene: TRBJ1-1; v_gene: TRBV5-1; CDR3nt: TGCGCCAGCAGCGCGCACAGGGGACTCAACACTGAAGCTTTCTTT; CDR3aa: CASSAHRGLNTEAFF
abundance: .; d_gene: .; j_gene: TRBJ1-4; v_gene: TRBV6-5; CDR3nt: TGTGCCAGCAGTTTGAAGGCGGGTGGTGGAAAACTGTTTTTT; CDR3aa: CASSLKAGGGKLFF
abundance: .; d_gene: TRBD1; j_gene: TRBJ2-2; v_gene: TRBV10-3; CDR3nt: TGTGCCATCAGTGGGACAGGGATTGCCGGGGAGCTGTTTTTT; CDR3aa: CAISGTGIAGELFF
abundance: .; d_gene: .; j_gene: TRBJ1-4; v_gene: TRBV5-1; CDR3nt: TGCGCCAGCAGCTTGGAGTTGCAGGGAGGTGAAAAACTGTTTTTT; CDR3aa: CASSLELQGGEKLFF
abundance: .; d_gene: .; j_gene: TRBJ1-3; v_gene: TRBV5-8; CDR3nt: TGTGCCAGCAGCGCGCGGATCGGAGGAAACACCATATATTTT; CDR3aa: CASSARIGGNTIYF
abundance: .; d_gene: .; j_gene: TRBJ2-2; v_gene: TRBV2; CDR3nt: TGTGCCAGCAGTCTCACTATACACACCGGGGAGCTGTTTTTT; CDR3aa: CASSLTIHTGELFF
abundance: .; d_gene: .; j_gene: TRBJ2-1; v_gene: TRBV14; CDR3nt: TGTGCCAGCAGCCAATATAACAGGGGGGGCTCCTACAATGAGCAGTTCTTC; CDR3aa: CASSQYNRGGSYNEQFF
abundance: medium-sized; d_gene: TRBD1; j_gene: TRBJ2-5; v_gene: TRBV19; CDR3nt: TGTGCCAGTAGTATAACACTCCGGGACAGAGATATCCAAGAGACCCAGTACTTC; CDR3aa: CASSITLRDRDIQETQYF
abundance: .; d_gene: .; j_gene: TRBJ2-1; v_gene: TRBV7-3; CDR3nt: TGTGCCAGCAGCTTAAAGGCGACAGGGGAGGGCAATGAGCAGTTCTTC; CDR3aa: CASSLKATGEGNEQFF
abundance: .; d_gene: TRBD2; j_gene: TRBJ2-5; v_gene: TRBV7-2; CDR3nt: TGTGCCAGCAAAGCGGGGAGCCAAGAGACCCAGTACTTC; CDR3aa: CASKAGSQETQYF